These 8 T cell receptor beta chains came from one sample sequenced in a study of blood T cell repertoires in COVID-19. TCRdb keeps only in-frame clones here, not all; method: immunoSEQ multiplex PCR. The data contain approximately 70,000 clones, around nine tenths of them singletons. Sequencing input: peripheral blood. These receptors all come from a human donor in a cohort sampled during active COVID-19.

V usage is TRBV19 and J usage is TRBJ1-1; 7 positions agree with TRBD1. Germline trimming cut 1 base from V and 4 bases from J; bases unmatched to any gene: 15. The CDR3 length is 18 residues. Per the germline V gene, CDR1 is LNHDA and CDR2 is SQIVND (reference sequence). The CDR3 spells CASSIGQGRALGFTEAFF. The CDR3 bases are TGTGCCAGTAGTATAGGACAGGGCCGAGCTTTAGGGTTCACTGAAGCTTTCTTT.

This chain links TRBV4-1 with TRBJ1-2; a possible D gene is TRBD1 (5 bases). The length of the CDR3 is 14 residues. Deletions cut 2 bases from V and 0 bases from J, with 7 bases between. From germline, CDR1 is MGHRA and CDR2 YSYEKL. The CDR3 is CASSQQGSNYGYTF. The CDR3 coding sequence is TGCGCCAGCAGCCAACAGGGTTCTAACTATGGCTACACCTTC.

The chain uses TRBV7-8 and TRBJ1-1, with TRBD1 as a possible D gene (6 bases). CDR1 SGHVS and CDR2 FQNEAQ come from the germline V gene. The CDR3 runs to 17 residues. Trimming left V 3 bases short and J 0 bases short, with 17 bases between. The CDR3 region is CASSFRGRGGMNTEAFF. CDR3 DNA: TGTGCCAGCAGCTTCAGGGGAAGGGGCGGCATGAACACTGAAGCTTTCTTT.

The chain employs TRBV21-1 and TRBJ2-2; TRBD2 is the table's D call, not checked against the DNA. TRBV21-1 is a pseudogene segment. The CDR3 spans 16 residues. The CDR3 loop reads CASTHGRTNNTGELFF. In DNA form, the CDR3 reads TGTGCCAGCACCCACGGGAGGACAAACAACACCGGGGAGCTGTTTTTT.

This chain joins TRBV7-8 and TRBJ1-2, with D perhaps matching TRBD1 (5 bases). Germline V gives CDR1 SGHVS, CDR2 FQNEAQ. The germline V and J ends were trimmed by 1 base and 2 bases, with 14 bases remaining between them. The CDR3 covers 16 residues. This CDR3 reads CASSLDFRGGNYGYTF. CDR3 DNA: TGTGCCAGCAGCTTAGATTTTAGGGGAGGAAACTATGGCTACACCTTC.

This chain links TRBV18 with TRBJ1-4, with D perhaps matching TRBD1 (6 bases). Trimming pared 4 bases from V and 5 bases from J, leaving 17 bases between. CDR1 and CDR2 from the germline V gene are KGHSH and LQKENI. The CDR3 length is 16 residues. CDR3 sequence reads: CASSLAPGGVNEKLFF. CDR3 in DNA: TGTGCCAGCTCACTAGCTCCTGGGGGCGTGAATGAAAAACTGTTTTTT.

The rearrangement uses TRBV18 and TRBJ1-4; 7 bases are shared with TRBD1. V dropped 4 bases and J dropped 8; count of bases not matched to a gene: 16. Germline V gene sequence: CDR1 KGHSH, CDR2 LQKENI. CDR3 size: 17 residues. The chain's CDR3 is CASSRPISEGAGEKLFF. The CDR3 nucleotides are TGTGCCAGCTCACGCCCCATTTCGGAGGGGGCAGGGGAAAAACTGTTTTTT.

The CDR3 loop is CASSLTGGAGQPQHF. DNA for the CDR3: TGTGCCAGCAGCTTGACAGGGGGCGCGGGGCAGCCCCAGCATTTT. This sequence joins TRBV7-2 and TRBJ1-5, with 10 bases lining up with TRBD1. Germline V lookup: CDR1 SGHTA, CDR2 FQGNSA. This CDR3 spans 15 amino acids. Unmatched junction bases numbered 6, after V lost 3 bases and J lost 7 bases.